These T cell receptor beta chains were read from a single sample in a study of shared clonotypes between healthy human individuals. Method: immunoSEQ multiplex PCR; TCRdb's copy keeps in-frame clones and lacks some. The data contain approximately 470,000 clones, approximately 84% of them singletons. Sequenced sample: PBMCs. The source is a woman aged 35 to 49 in good health. Some clones in this sample may be carry-over from other donors' samples. The CDR3 runs from the conserved cysteine through the conserved F or W. Each record gives: J gene, V gene, D gene, clone size, CDR3 protein, CDR3 DNA. D genes are given only for firm matches. Not every row has a clone size; where given, it reads once, few, many or a size class.

j_call: TRBJ1-2
v_call: TRBV30
d_call: TRBD1
clone_size: once
cdr3_aa: CAGESGTAPLGYTF
cdr3_nt: TGTGCCGGGGAGAGCGGGACAGCCCCGCTCGGCTACACCTTC

j_call: TRBJ1-2
v_call: TRBV5-6
d_call: .
clone_size: .
cdr3_aa: CASSLGVGTPSYGYTF
cdr3_nt: TGTGCCAGCAGCTTAGGTGTAGGGACACCTAGCTATGGCTACACCTTC

j_call: TRBJ2-2
v_call: TRBV29-1
d_call: TRBD2
clone_size: .
cdr3_aa: CSVEASGNVAGELFF
cdr3_nt: TGCAGCGTTGAAGCCAGCGGGAATGTTGCCGGGGAGCTGTTCTTT

j_call: TRBJ2-7
v_call: TRBV28
d_call: .
clone_size: few
cdr3_aa: CASTYAYEQYF
cdr3_nt: TGTGCCAGCACGTACGCCTACGAGCAGTACTTC

j_call: TRBJ2-1
v_call: TRBV30
d_call: .
clone_size: .
cdr3_aa: CAWSVLNEQFF
cdr3_nt: TGTGCCTGGAGTGTATTAAATGAGCAGTTCTTC

j_call: TRBJ2-4
v_call: TRBV6-5
d_call: .
clone_size: .
cdr3_aa: CASSSSGRGIQYF
cdr3_nt: .

j_call: TRBJ2-5
v_call: TRBV30
d_call: TRBD1
clone_size: .
cdr3_aa: CAWMVGGETQYF
cdr3_nt: TGTGCCTGGATGGTAGGGGGCGAGACCCAGTACTTC

j_call: TRBJ2-7
v_call: TRBV10-3
d_call: .
clone_size: .
cdr3_aa: CAIRPGASSEQYF
cdr3_nt: TGTGCCATCAGGCCCGGGGCGAGTAGCGAGCAGTACTTC

j_call: TRBJ2-7
v_call: TRBV7-9
d_call: .
clone_size: .
cdr3_aa: CASSLVKYEQYF
cdr3_nt: TGTGCCAGCAGCTTAGTAAAATACGAGCAGTACTTC

j_call: TRBJ2-3
v_call: TRBV7-6
d_call: .
clone_size: .
cdr3_aa: CASSLAGRQIDTQYF
cdr3_nt: TGTGCCAGCAGCTTAGCTGGCCGTCAAATAGATACGCAGTATTTT

j_call: TRBJ2-7
v_call: TRBV7-9
d_call: .
clone_size: .
cdr3_aa: CASSSGTGSVTSGSYEQYF
cdr3_nt: TGTGCCAGCAGCTCAGGGACAGGGAGCGTGACTAGCGGCTCCTACGAGCAGTACTTC

j_call: TRBJ1-3
v_call: TRBV7-8
d_call: .
clone_size: few
cdr3_aa: CASSLEHFSGNTIYF
cdr3_nt: TGTGCCAGCAGCTTAGAACATTTCTCTGGAAACACCATATATTTT

j_call: TRBJ2-1
v_call: TRBV28
d_call: .
clone_size: many
cdr3_aa: CASSRPGGVNEQFF
cdr3_nt: TGTGCCAGCAGCCGCCCCGGAGGGGTGAATGAGCAGTTCTTC

j_call: TRBJ2-3
v_call: TRBV7-2
d_call: .
clone_size: .
cdr3_aa: CASSLAGAITQYF
cdr3_nt: TGTGCCAGCAGCTTAGCGGGGGCTATAACGCAGTATTTT

j_call: TRBJ2-7
v_call: TRBV9
d_call: TRBD2
clone_size: .
cdr3_aa: CASSVAAGVGYEQYF
cdr3_nt: TGTGCCAGCAGCGTAGCTGCGGGGGTAGGCTACGAGCAGTACTTC

j_call: TRBJ2-7
v_call: TRBV7-8
d_call: .
clone_size: .
cdr3_aa: CASSQITRPTGEQYF
cdr3_nt: TGTGCCAGCAGCCAAATTACCCGTCCTACCGGCGAGCAGTACTTC

j_call: TRBJ2-1
v_call: TRBV14
d_call: TRBD2
clone_size: few
cdr3_aa: CASSQGLAGGYEQFF
cdr3_nt: TGTGCCAGCAGCCAAGGACTAGCGGGAGGGTATGAGCAGTTCTTC

j_call: TRBJ1-5
v_call: TRBV7-2
d_call: TRBD1
clone_size: .
cdr3_aa: CASSLVPTGEQPQHF
cdr3_nt: TGTGCCAGCAGCTTAGTCCCGACAGGGGAGCAGCCCCAGCATTTT

j_call: TRBJ2-1
v_call: TRBV7-9
d_call: TRBD2
clone_size: .
cdr3_aa: CASSRSGSSYNEQFF
cdr3_nt: TGTGCCAGCAGCCGTAGCGGGAGTTCGTACAATGAGCAGTTCTTC

j_call: TRBJ1-1
v_call: TRBV6-5
d_call: .
clone_size: .
cdr3_aa: CASSYRSGNAFF
cdr3_nt: TGTGCCAGCAGTTATCGGAGCGGGAACGCTTTCTTT

j_call: TRBJ2-7
v_call: TRBV7-3
d_call: .
clone_size: many
cdr3_aa: CASSLAGRYEQYF
cdr3_nt: TGTGCCAGCAGCTTAGCGGGACGCTACGAGCAGTACTTC

j_call: TRBJ1-1
v_call: TRBV20-1
d_call: .
clone_size: .
cdr3_aa: CSASKRAEAFF
cdr3_nt: TGCAGTGCTAGTAAGAGAGCTGAAGCTTTCTTT

j_call: TRBJ2-7
v_call: TRBV7-8
d_call: TRBD1
clone_size: .
cdr3_aa: CASSPRTGTYSYEQYF
cdr3_nt: TGTGCCAGCAGCCCTAGGACAGGGACTTACTCCTACGAGCAGTACTTC

j_call: TRBJ2-3
v_call: TRBV28
d_call: .
clone_size: many
cdr3_aa: CASSLGGGDTDTQYF
cdr3_nt: TGTGCCAGCAGCCTTGGGGGCGGGGACACAGATACGCAGTATTTT

j_call: TRBJ2-7
v_call: TRBV28
d_call: .
clone_size: .
cdr3_aa: CASCLVGISYEQYF
cdr3_nt: TGTGCCAGCTGTCTCGTAGGGATCTCCTACGAGCAGTACTTC

j_call: TRBJ2-2
v_call: TRBV6-1
d_call: .
clone_size: .
cdr3_aa: CASRQTALNTGELFF
cdr3_nt: TGTGCCAGCAGACAAACAGCGCTGAACACCGGGGAGCTGTTTTTT

j_call: TRBJ1-1
v_call: TRBV4-1
d_call: .
clone_size: .
cdr3_aa: CASSPALTGMNTEAFF
cdr3_nt: TGCGCCAGCAGCCCCGCCCTGACTGGGATGAACACTGAAGCTTTCTTT

j_call: TRBJ2-1
v_call: TRBV27
d_call: .
clone_size: .
cdr3_aa: CASRGGTVANEQFF
cdr3_nt: TGTGCCAGCAGGGGCGGTACTGTGGCCAATGAGCAGTTCTTC

j_call: TRBJ2-1
v_call: TRBV7-9
d_call: TRBD1
clone_size: .
cdr3_aa: CASSLRDSYNEQFF
cdr3_nt: TGTGCCAGCAGCCTAAGGGACAGCTACAATGAGCAGTTCTTC

j_call: TRBJ2-7
v_call: TRBV30
d_call: .
clone_size: many
cdr3_aa: CAFRGSANYEQYF
cdr3_nt: TGTGCCTTTCGAGGGAGTGCCAACTACGAGCAGTACTTC

j_call: TRBJ2-1
v_call: TRBV6-4
d_call: TRBD2
clone_size: .
cdr3_aa: CASSKGLAGADEQFF
cdr3_nt: TGTGCCAGCAGCAAGGGACTAGCGGGAGCGGATGAGCAGTTCTTC

j_call: TRBJ1-2
v_call: TRBV29-1
d_call: TRBD1
clone_size: .
cdr3_aa: CSVEETGQAPF
cdr3_nt: TGCAGCGTTGAAGAAACGGGACAGGCCCCTTTC

j_call: TRBJ2-4
v_call: TRBV7-9
d_call: TRBD2
clone_size: .
cdr3_aa: CASSQDSGRVTKNIQYF
cdr3_nt: TGTGCCAGCAGCCAAGATAGCGGGAGGGTAACCAAAAACATTCAGTACTTC

j_call: TRBJ1-1
v_call: TRBV10-3
d_call: TRBD1
clone_size: .
cdr3_aa: CAISERGYRGTEAFF
cdr3_nt: TGTGCCATCAGTGAGAGGGGGTACAGGGGCACTGAAGCTTTCTTT

j_call: TRBJ2-1
v_call: TRBV2
d_call: .
clone_size: once
cdr3_aa: CASSESGHNEQFF
cdr3_nt: TGTGCCAGCAGTGAGTCCGGCCACAATGAGCAGTTCTTC

j_call: TRBJ1-1
v_call: TRBV19
d_call: TRBD1
clone_size: .
cdr3_aa: CASSIQGVGTEAFF
cdr3_nt: TGTGCCAGTAGTATTCAGGGGGTCGGCACTGAAGCTTTCTTT

j_call: TRBJ2-2
v_call: TRBV5-1
d_call: .
clone_size: many
cdr3_aa: CASSLLATNTGELFF
cdr3_nt: TGCGCCAGCAGCTTATTGGCCACAAACACCGGGGAGCTGTTTTTT

j_call: TRBJ2-5
v_call: TRBV5-1
d_call: .
clone_size: .
cdr3_aa: CASSLGGNAGETQYF
cdr3_nt: TGCGCCAGCAGCCTCGGTGGCAACGCGGGGGAGACCCAGTACTTC

j_call: TRBJ2-1
v_call: TRBV10-3
d_call: .
clone_size: few
cdr3_aa: CAISDGGRPEQFF
cdr3_nt: TGTGCCATCAGTGACGGGGGGCGTCCTGAGCAGTTCTTC

j_call: TRBJ2-7
v_call: TRBV7-2
d_call: .
clone_size: .
cdr3_aa: CASSPRVAHEQYF
cdr3_nt: TGTGCCAGCAGCCCGAGGGTTGCCCACGAGCAGTACTTC

j_call: TRBJ1-1
v_call: TRBV28
d_call: .
clone_size: .
cdr3_aa: CASRRRVQNTEAFF
cdr3_nt: TGTGCCAGCAGGCGGCGGGTCCAGAACACTGAAGCTTTCTTT

j_call: TRBJ1-1
v_call: TRBV10-3
d_call: TRBD1
clone_size: .
cdr3_aa: CAISESQGETEAFF
cdr3_nt: TGTGCCATCAGTGAGTCACAGGGGGAAACTGAAGCTTTCTTT

j_call: TRBJ2-7
v_call: TRBV2
d_call: TRBD2
clone_size: .
cdr3_aa: CASSEAGAGGPTYEQYF
cdr3_nt: TGTGCCAGCAGTGAAGCGGGCGCGGGAGGGCCGACTTACGAGCAGTACTTC

j_call: TRBJ1-4
v_call: TRBV6-1
d_call: .
clone_size: .
cdr3_aa: CASSELSGTNEKLFF
cdr3_nt: TGTGCCAGCAGTGAACTCAGTGGCACTAATGAAAAACTGTTTTTT

j_call: TRBJ1-1
v_call: TRBV7-3
d_call: .
clone_size: .
cdr3_aa: CASSLGHDTEAFF
cdr3_nt: TGTGCCAGCAGCTTAGGACATGACACTGAAGCTTTCTTT